The present entry profiles one TCR beta chain with its context. Its target is unknown. These data originate in a study of shared clonotypes between healthy human individuals. Study context: Donor ages ranged 18 to 49 years: a couple of women, three men. There were three CD4 naive, three CD4 memory, two CD8 naive and one CD8 memory plates per donor. Study findings and constraints: Clonotype sharing across donors was expected to vary with sequencing depth.

Genomic DNA per cell subset filled all wells of several immunoSEQ plates. Using immunoSEQ multiplex PCR, the repertoire was profiled, and TCRdb retains in-frame clones only, with some absent. Counted here are about 990,000 clones, 78% occurring once; the ten biggest clones make up around 0.6%. The CDR3 runs to 15 residues. Per the germline V gene, CDR1 is ENHRY and CDR2 is SYGVKD. With V trimmed by 0 bases and J by 6 bases, 6 bases remained unmatched. The specimen was memory CD4+ T cells from PBMCs. Subset meaning: CD45RA-negative fraction. The sequence was obtained from a young man in good health. Some clones in this sample may be carry-over from other donors' samples. This rearrangement joins TRBV10-3 to TRBJ1-1, with 8 bases aligning to TRBD1. For the CDR3, the DNA is TGTGCCATCAGTGAGTCTGCAGGGGGCCTCGCTGAAGCTTTCTTT. The encoded protein is CAISESAGGLAEAFF.